Each of the 13 T cell receptor beta chains below was sequenced from the same sample in a study of T-cell reconstitution after alpha-beta-depleted transplantation in children. The library targeted TCRbeta and was prepared with unique molecular identifiers. TCRdb reprocessed the PCR reads with MiXCR, giving one entry per CDR3 protein. The data hold 250,000 to 300,000 distinct CDR3 sequences, with 9.9% observed a single time. Source: PBMCs from the stem cell graft donor, taken from the stem cell graft. The receptors shown here come from a human donor who donated a stem cell graft to a child with SCID.

This chain joins TRBV20-1 and TRBJ2-5; D is perhaps TRBD2 (5 bases). With 2 bases removed from V and 5 bases from J, the gap between germline ends came to 18 bases. CDR3 size: 15 residues. CDR1 and CDR2 (germline): DFQATT, SNEGSKA (reference sequence). CDR3 bases: TGCAGTGCTAGATCCGCGGACGGACGCGGGGAGACCCAGTACTTC. Encoded protein: CSARSADGRGETQYF.

The V call is TRBV27, the J call TRBJ2-4; 8 nucleotides align to TRBD2. The V and J ends lost 8 bases and 3 bases, in that order; junction bases with no gene match: 12. The length of the CDR3 is 16 residues. The germline CDR1 and CDR2 sequences are MNHEY and SMNVEV (reference sequence). The CDR3 sequence: CASSPSRGVIKNIQYF. In DNA form, the CDR3 reads TGTGCCAGCTCCCCTTCGCGGGGGGTGATCAAAAACATTCAGTACTTC.

This clonotype turned up a few times. The V call is TRBV20-1, the J call TRBJ2-1; D is unclear. The CDR3 consists of 17 residues. CDR1 and CDR2 (germline): DFQATT, SNEGSKA (reference sequence). CDR3 amino acids: CSLLLFTTPSSYNEQFF. CDR3 coding DNA: TGCAGCCTCCTACTTTTCACGACCCCGAGCTCCTACAATGAGCAGTTCTTC.

This clonotype occurred many times. V usage is TRBV28 and J usage is TRBJ1-4; D unresolved. V lost 6 bases and J lost 7, with 15 bases in between. This CDR3 is 14 amino acids long. Germline CDR1 is MDHEN and CDR2 is SYDVKM. The CDR3 DNA sequence: TGTGCCAGCAGCCTAGTGGGTATAGGTGAAAAACTGTTTTTT. Encoded protein: CASSLVGIGEKLFF.

This clonotype turned up a few times. CDR3 sequence reads: CSASRDTPSTDTQYF. CDR3 nucleotides: TGCAGTGCTAGTAGGGATACCCCTAGCACAGATACGCAGTATTTT. J is TRBJ2-3 and V is TRBV20-1, with D unresolved. The CDR3 has 15 residues. Germline V gene sequence: CDR1 DFQATT, CDR2 SNEGSKA (reference sequence). V was clipped by 3 bases and J by 0 bases, with 13 bases between them.

This clonotype was picked up a small number of times. The chain is built from TRBV2 and TRBJ1-1, with D perhaps TRBD1 (5 bases). The V and J ends lost 5 bases and 1 base respectively, with 11 bases between them. CDR3 length: 14 amino acids. CDR1 and CDR2 from the germline V gene are SNHLY and FYNNEI. Here the CDR3 reads CASSQLQGNTEAFF. As DNA, the CDR3 is TGTGCCAGCAGTCAGCTCCAGGGGAACACTGAAGCTTTCTTT.

V and J are TRBV11-2 and TRBJ2-2; perhaps TRBD1 as D (6 bases). V lost 3 bases, J lost 0 bases, and 11 bases lay in between. CDR1 is SGHAT, CDR2 FQNNGV, per germline. The length of the CDR3 is 16 residues. CDR3 residues: CASSLGAFANTGELFF. The CDR3 coding sequence is TGTGCCAGCAGCTTGGGGGCTTTTGCGAACACCGGGGAGCTGTTTTTT.

As to this clonotype: An end of the junction does not agree with germline; a read error may underlie this. The chain links TRBV4-1 to TRBJ1-5; D remains ambiguous. Germline V lookup: CDR1 MGHRA, CDR2 YSYEKL. The CDR3 runs to 15 residues. The CDR3: CASSHDMISNQPKHF. The DNA of the CDR3 is TGCGCCAGCAGCCATGACATGATCAGCAATCAGCCCAAGCATTTT.

This sequence joins TRBV20-1 and TRBJ1-2, with a tentative D call TRBD1 (5 bases). The length of the CDR3 is 14 residues. Trimming stripped 1 base from V and 0 bases from J, with 9 bases between. The germline gives CDR1 DFQATT, CDR2 SNEGSKA (reference sequence). CDR3 protein: CSARVGGTNYGYTF. The CDR3 nucleotides read TGCAGTGCTAGAGTGGGGGGAACTAACTATGGCTACACCTTC.

A few counts support this clonotype. The chain has TRBV7-2 and TRBJ1-1; no firm D call. Germline lookup yields CDR1 SGHTA and CDR2 FQGNSA. This CDR3 has 13 residues. Trimming shortened V by 6 bases and J by 3 bases, and 11 bases separated the two germline ends. CDR3: CASSRGRDTEAFF. The CDR3 nucleotides are TGTGCCAGCAGTCGCGGACGGGACACTGAAGCTTTCTTT.

The chain carries TRBV12-3 or TRBV12-4 and TRBJ2-3; no reliable D call. CDR3 size: 16 residues. V gave up 6 bases and J gave up 0 bases, with 16 bases separating them. In DNA, the CDR3 is TGTGCCAGCAGCGACGGACCTCGCCCTAGCACAGATACGCAGTATTTT. Amino acid sequence: CASSDGPRPSTDTQYF.

The genes are TRBV5-1 and TRBJ1-1; possible D gene TRBD1, 5 bases. This CDR3 has 14 residues. Trimming pared 6 bases from V and 0 bases from J, leaving 12 bases between. Germline values: CDR1 SGHRS, CDR2 YFSETQ. The CDR3 DNA reads as TGCGCCAGCAAGCCGGGGGTGATGAACACTGAAGCTTTCTTT. Translating it yields CASKPGVMNTEAFF.

This chain joins TRBV5-1 and TRBJ1-4; TRBD1 might be the D (6 bases). The germline V and J ends were trimmed by 4 bases and 3 bases, with 22 bases remaining between them. From germline, CDR1 is SGHRS and CDR2 YFSETQ. The CDR3 sequence is 18 residues long. The CDR3 nucleotides are TGCGCCAGCAGCGGGGGGGCCTTGGCAAGCCCTTCTAATGAAAAACTGTTTTTT. Its translation is CASSGGALASPSNEKLFF.